This TCR beta chain was captured in a study of spatial heterogeneity in lung cancer. This sample's time point: sample taken at primary tumor resection. From tumor, nontumor lung or frozen PBMC, whole RNA was taken unsorted for sequencing. Study results and limitations: Ubiquitous expanded tumor TCRs appeared in blood more at resection than follow-up.

The CDR3 loop spans 18 amino acids. Every TCR cDNA molecule bore a unique molecular identifier. TCRdb analysed the 5' RACE reads with MiXCR anew, one entry per CDR3 protein. The repertoire has about 40,000 distinct CDR3 sequences, roughly 5.4% of them found once; the top ten carry about 25%. This clonotype was counted many times. Its antigen is as yet unknown. This chain joins TRBV21-1 and TRBJ1-2; the D call of TRBD1 is as the table states it, not checked on the DNA. TRBV21-1 is an annotated pseudogene. The sequencing used PBMCs, collected at surgery. The TCR originated in a female donor with early-stage non-small cell lung cancer. This chain's CDR3 is CASSQAGTGWSANYGYTF. CDR3 DNA: TGTGCCAGCAGCCAAGCGGGGACAGGATGGTCCGCTAACTATGGCTACACCTTC.